This entry describes one TCR beta chain. Its antigen is currently not known. No much larger clone exists at a distance of one base, and base qualities are not known. This record comes from a study of cytomegalovirus exposure and HLA in healthy donors (TCRdb year 2017). Looking at the study overall: According to a later analysis, the roughly 120 validation repertoires were produced on the same platform as the 600 to 850 repertoires of the first cohort. Along with the approximately 700-subject first cohort, a separate validation cohort of 120 different subjects was used. The study aimed to test whether signatures of past pathogen exposure could be identified by cataloging public T cell receptors. To predict cytomegalovirus infection status, the study brought together high-throughput TCR immunosequencing, statistical association of individual TCRs with disease status, and machine learning. What the authors observed across the whole study: The study listed around 160 TCR beta chains as associated with cytomegalovirus. Most TCR sequences were seen in very few donors, while some public TCRs were found in many individuals. The validation cohort had no HLA typing available for a later analysis, so co-occurrence within that cohort was assessed over all 130 or so repertoires. It was suggested by the authors that the approach could potentially be generalized to other disease states and immunological phenotypes. The classifier was reported to diagnose cytomegalovirus status with high specificity and sensitivity in both the original cohort and the validation cohort. A few of the identified cytomegalovirus-associated TCR beta chains were confirmed in vitro to be specific for cytomegalovirus antigens. Subsequent analysis determined that TCRs grouped into clusters in the first cohort also showed a tendency toward co-occurrence across the roughly 120 validation repertoires, and approximately 94% of cluster scores exceeded 0.

V is cut back by 5 bases and J by 6 bases, with 10 bases in the junction unmatched. From its cysteine to its phenylalanine, the CDR3 spans 16 amino acids. Here the CDR3 DNA is all that survives: 48 bases in frame from base 1. The germline V gene provides CDR1 SGHVS and CDR2 FNYEAQ. Libraries were constructed by the immunoSEQ multiplex PCR assay. As for the authors' bioinformatics: To diagnose cytomegalovirus status from the catalog of TCR beta chain sequences, a statistical classification framework was built. TCRdb took this table from immuneACCESS and kept in-frame rearrangements with V and J called. Such tables lack part of the clones; where checked against another copy, unresolved V genes explain under half of the gap, and the rest is unexplained. V, J and clone size are taken as reported in that table, and D and trimming were inferred from the DNA itself. In this sample the table shows 210,000 or so clones, 88% of which occur a single time. Clones ranked in the top ten supply around 3% of the sample.

Donors formed part of the validation cohort, which comprised 95 to 150 subjects and was distinct from the first cohort of some 700 subjects. Specimen: PBMCs. The receptor comes from a woman between 18 and 30 years old in good health and CMV-seronegative. The chain couples TRBV7-6 to TRBJ2-5; 12 nucleotides in the junction match TRBD2. The sequenced DNA is TGTGCCAGCAGCCCTGGGACTAGCGGGTCCCTGAAGACCCAGTACTTC. The encoded protein is CASSPGTSGSLKTQYF. When the CDR3 is completed using the reference TRBV7-6 and TRBJ2-5 genes on either side, the full variable domain is GAGVSQSPRYKVTKRGQDVALRCDPISGHVSLYWYRQALGQGPEFLTYFNYEAQQDKSGLPNDRFSAERPEGSISTLTIQRTEQRDSAMYRCASSPGTSGSLKTQYFGPGTRLLVL.